This TCR beta chain was sequenced in a study of T cell responses to AZD1222 COVID-19 vaccine. Sequencing used immunoSEQ multiplex PCR; TCRdb keeps in-frame clones, though not all of them. Of over 100,000 clones in the sample, 75% to 90% were seen once. The CDR3 sequence is 12 residues long. The V end lost 6 bases, the J end lost 9 bases, and 11 bases lay between the germline ends. The germline CDR1 and CDR2 sequences are SNHLY and FYNNEI. Broader study findings: Targets within unmutated variant regions were reportedly found for nearly half of spike-specific TCRs. The span of vaccine-associated CD4 TCRs extended across spike, with dominance at 160-218 and 743-854. Only after the peak T cell response were repertoires sampled. Most donors were white British, females outnumbered males, and clonal diversity was possibly underestimated.

On this clone itself: The target antigen is unknown.

The receptor was isolated from an adult in good health. The V gene is TRBV2, the J gene TRBJ2-2; D is possibly TRBD1 (6 bases). This material consisted of peripheral blood, taken on day 0 of AZD1222 vaccination. The CDR3 loop reads CASRQGTRELFF. Written as DNA, the CDR3 is TGTGCCAGCAGACAGGGTACCAGGGAGCTGTTTTTT.